The sequence of this T cell receptor beta chain was determined in a study of blood T cell repertoires in COVID-19. In the study overall: Researchers got acute and convalescent COVID-19 samples from the United States, Italy and Spain. PBMCs, B-cell-depleted T cells, or T cells were the source of the cDNA or gDNA that made up the material.

The germline V and J ends were trimmed by 7 bases and 2 bases, with 7 bases remaining between them. The CDR3 has 11 residues. Germline CDR1 reads SGHNT; CDR2 reads YYREEE (reference sequence). In the original analysis: Nucleated cell counts were estimated from reference gene primer amplification. The data were produced by immunoSEQ multiplex PCR, yet TCRdb's version contains in-frame clones alone and is incomplete. Clone size and the V and J calls come from that table; the DNA yielded D and trimming. The sample has about 380,000 clones, approximately 77% seen once. The TCR comes from a human donor with acute or convalescent COVID-19. The donor label of this sample is uncertain. The chain links TRBV5-4 to TRBJ2-7; no definite D call. Specimen: peripheral blood. The CDR3 coding sequence is TGTGCCAGCCCCCCTCCCTACGAGCAGTACTTC. Translation gives CASPPPYEQYF.